This TCR beta chain was sequenced during a study of control samples from healthy donors and cancer patients. Data came from immunoSEQ multiplex PCR; TCRdb stores just in-frame clones and leaves some out. Of roughly 58,000 clones listed, approximately 87% are singletons. The CDR3 extends over 11 amino acids. Germline V gene lookup returns CDR1 LGHNT and CDR2 FRNRAP. Trimming cost V 2 bases and J 8 bases, with 6 bases left between them. This chain joins TRBV12-5 and TRBJ1-2; D ambiguous. The clonotype comes from a woman in her fifties or sixties with lung cancer. The sequenced sample was PBMCs. DNA for the CDR3: TGTGCTAGTGGTTTGTTCTGGGGCTACACCTTC. Protein product: CASGLFWGYTF. The full variable domain, completed using reference TRBV12-5 and TRBJ1-2, is DARVTQTPRHKVTEMGQEVTMRCQPILGHNTVFWYRQTMMQGLELLAYFRNRAPLDDSGMPKDRFSAEMPDATLATLKIQPSEPRDSAVYFCASGLFWGYTFGSGTRLTVV.